The 23 T cell receptor beta chains reported below all come from one sample, sequenced in a study of cytomegalovirus exposure and HLA in healthy donors (TCRdb year 2017). The method was the immunoSEQ multiplex PCR assay. For the multiplex PCR, a mixture combining 60 forward primers for TCR Vbeta segments and 13 reverse primers for TCR Jbeta segments was used. The clones in this table, taken by TCRdb from immuneACCESS, are in-frame only. Not every clone is retained; where verified, under half of the shortfall comes from an unresolved V gene, and the cause of the rest is unknown. This sample is represented by tens of thousands of clones; approximately 70% of them were singletons. Roughly a fifth of the sample belongs to the ten largest clones. The material sequenced was PBMCs. These receptors originate from a woman aged 55 to 70 in good health and CMV-seropositive.

This clone was seen a single time. V usage is TRBV10-3 and J usage is TRBJ1-2, with 8 positions matching TRBD1. V dropped 9 bases and J dropped 2; count of bases not matched to a gene: 8. Per germline, CDR1 ENHRY and CDR2 SYGVKD. CDR3 length equals 14 residues. The CDR3 DNA reads as TGTGCCATTCGCCCCCAGGGGGCAAACTATGGCTACACCTTC. Its translation is CAIRPQGANYGYTF.

V usage is TRBV13 and J usage is TRBJ2-2, with a tentative D call TRBD2 (6 bases). This CDR3 has 16 amino acids. The V and J ends lost 6 bases and 0 bases respectively, with 14 bases between them. From germline, CDR1 is PRHDT and CDR2 FYEKMQ (reference sequence). In DNA form, the CDR3 reads TGTGCCAGCAGGGGGGGAGAATGGCCGAACACCGGGGAGCTGTTTTTT. Protein: CASRGGEWPNTGELFF.

The chain is built from TRBV4-3 and TRBJ2-5, with 11 bases matching TRBD2. The CDR3 has 14 residues. V gave up 4 bases and J gave up 5 bases; unmatched junction bases: 3. CDR1 LGHNA and CDR2 YSLEER come from the germline V gene. The CDR3 sequence: CASSRGLAAETQYF. In DNA, the CDR3 is TGCGCCAGCAGCCGGGGACTAGCGGCCGAGACCCAGTACTTC.

The table lists this clone with a count of one. The V call is TRBV5-1, the J call TRBJ1-2; TRBD1 aligns across 10 bases. V lost 3 bases to trimming and J lost 5 bases; unmatched junction nucleotides: 7. From germline, CDR1 is SGHRS and CDR2 YFSETQ. This CDR3 region has 15 residues. The CDR3, as DNA: TGCGCCAGCAGCTATGACAGGGGGCAAGGATATGGCTACACCTTC. The encoded protein is CASSYDRGQGYGYTF.

There are a few counts of this clone. The junction differs from germline at one of its ends, possibly a read error. The chain combines TRBV6-6 with TRBJ1-6; maybe TRBD1 (6 bases). There are 14 residues in the CDR3. The germline gives CDR1 MNHNY, CDR2 SVGAGI (reference sequence). This CDR3 reads CAISPRDTDSPLHF. Here the CDR3 DNA reads TGTGCCATCAGTCCCCGGGACACTGATTCACCCCTCCACTTT.

The chain has TRBV19 and TRBJ2-1, with 9 bases aligning to TRBD1. Germline assignment: CDR1 LNHDA and CDR2 SQIVND (reference sequence). After removal of 7 bases from V and 6 bases from J, the junction contained 7 bases not matched to a gene. CDR3 length: 14 residues. In DNA form, the CDR3 reads TGTGCCAGTAAGGACAGGGGTATTACCAATGAGCAGTTCTTC. It encodes CASKDRGITNEQFF.

The CDR3, as DNA: TGCAGCGGAGTACGCGGGGGGCCCCTCCAAGAGACCCAGTACTTC. It yields the protein CSGVRGGPLQETQYF. The gene calls are TRBV29-1 and TRBJ2-5; 8 bases map to TRBD2. Germline V CDR1 and CDR2: SQVTM, ANQGSEA. Trimming removed 7 bases from V and 1 base from J; junction bases left unmatched: 11. This CDR3 spans 15 amino acids.

This clone was seen a few times. The gene calls are TRBV6-5 and TRBJ2-5; a possible D gene is TRBD1 (6 bases). The germline gives CDR1 MNHEY, CDR2 SVGAGI. This CDR3 is built from 15 residues. The V end lost 5 bases, the J end lost 5 bases, and 18 bases lay between the germline ends. CDR3 in DNA: TGTGCCAGCAGTGCTGACATATCGAGGGGGGAGACCCAGTACTTC. It yields the protein CASSADISRGETQYF.

This chain joins TRBV7-8 and TRBJ2-5; 13 bases are shared with TRBD2. The CDR3 has 15 residues. V lost 5 bases, J lost 2 bases, and 2 bases stayed unmatched. In germline, CDR1 is SGHVS, CDR2 FQNEAQ. This CDR3 reads CASSLGLAGQETQYF. CDR3 DNA sequence: TGTGCCAGCAGCCTGGGACTAGCGGGGCAAGAGACCCAGTACTTC.

In this sample, this clone turned up a few times. The chain joins TRBV19 to TRBJ1-3; unclear D gene. The germline V gene has CDR1 LNHDA and CDR2 SQIVND (reference sequence). This CDR3 spans 13 amino acids. Trimming left V 4 bases short and J 2 bases short, with 6 bases between. Here the CDR3 reads CASSSTTGNTIYF. The CDR3 DNA is TGTGCCAGTAGTAGTACAACTGGAAACACCATATATTTT. The whole variable domain, remainder taken from reference TRBV19 and TRBJ1-3, is DGGITQSPKYLFRKEGQNVTLSCEQNLNHDAMYWYRQDPGQGLRLIYYSQIVNDFQKGDIAEGYSVSREKKESFPLTVTSAQKNPTAFYLCASSSTTGNTIYFGEGSWLTVV.

This clone turned up a few times. V gene TRBV6-1 combines with J gene TRBJ2-6; 7 positions match TRBD1. With 4 bases clipped from V and 0 bases from J, the junction kept 12 bases outside the gene matches. Per germline, CDR1 MNHNS and CDR2 SASEGT. The CDR3 sequence is 19 residues long. CDR3 nucleotide sequence: TGTGCCAGCAGTGGCGTCAGACAGGGCCTAAGCTCTGGGGCCAACGTCCTGACTTTC. It is translated as CASSGVRQGLSSGANVLTF.

The V call is TRBV27, the J call TRBJ2-6; 12 bases are shared with TRBD1. This CDR3 comprises 18 residues. V dropped 1 base and J dropped 4; count of bases not matched to a gene: 5. Germline V gene sequence: CDR1 MNHEY, CDR2 SMNVEV (reference sequence). CDR3 sequence reads: CASSLLGQGAKGANVLTF. CDR3 coding DNA: TGTGCCAGCAGTTTATTGGGACAGGGGGCGAAAGGGGCCAACGTCCTGACTTTC.

The chain carries TRBV14 and TRBJ2-6; D may be TRBD1 (5 bases). This CDR3 spans 21 amino acids. Deletions cut 3 bases from V and 1 base from J, with 25 bases between. Germline values: CDR1 SGHDN, CDR2 FVKESK. The CDR3 loop is CASSHFPTLTEFRSGANVLTF. Here the CDR3 DNA reads TGTGCCAGCAGCCACTTCCCCACCCTGACAGAGTTCAGGTCTGGGGCCAACGTCCTGACTTTC.

The J gene is TRBJ1-4, the V gene TRBV2, with 8 bases fitting TRBD1. The trim removed 9 bases at V and 0 bases at J, leaving 9 bases unmatched. The CDR3 extends over 16 amino acids. From germline, CDR1 is SNHLY and CDR2 FYNNEI. CDR3 bases: TGTGCCAGTAAGGTCCAGGGGGCAGCAACTAATGAAAAACTGTTTTTT. Translation gives CASKVQGAATNEKLFF.

The V gene is TRBV28, the J gene TRBJ2-1, with D possibly being TRBD2 (5 bases). V lost 5 bases, J lost 1 base, and 9 bases lay in between. Germline-derived CDR1 and CDR2 are MDHEN and SYDVKM. The CDR3 is 14 residues long. The CDR3, as DNA: TGTGCCAGCAGTACGGACTGGTCCTACAATGAGCAGTTCTTC. Residues: CASSTDWSYNEQFF.

This clone was found a few times. This chain links TRBV19 with TRBJ1-5; D is unresolved. The V gene lost 0 bases and the J gene lost 9 bases, with 15 bases spanning the gap. The CDR3 loop spans 15 amino acids. CDR1 LNHDA and CDR2 SQIVND come from the germline V gene (reference sequence). CDR3 residues: CASSIDQTLGMPQHF. DNA of the CDR3: TGTGCCAGTAGTATAGATCAGACTCTCGGGATGCCCCAGCATTTT.

The gene calls are TRBV5-5 and TRBJ1-1, with TRBD1 identical over 7 bases. The CDR3 contains 14 residues. Losses at the gene ends were 3 bases for V and 6 bases for J; bases not matched to a gene: 8. The germline V gene has CDR1 SGHKS and CDR2 YYEKEE (reference sequence). CDR3 amino acids: CASSYTGGGSEAFF. The CDR3 bases are TGTGCCAGCAGCTACACGGGAGGGGGCTCTGAAGCTTTCTTT.

V and J are TRBV19 and TRBJ1-6; D may be TRBD1 (6 bases). The CDR3 has 14 amino acids. Germline CDR1 reads LNHDA; CDR2 reads SQIVND (reference sequence). Trimming took off 5 bases at V and 10 bases at J, with 15 bases between the two ends. CDR3 loop: CASSVSGEDSPLHF. The CDR3 DNA follows: TGTGCCAGTAGTGTTTCAGGGGAAGACTCACCCCTCCACTTT.

The chain carries TRBV7-9 and TRBJ1-4; D uncertain. The CDR3 has 17 residues. Germline V gives CDR1 SEHNR, CDR2 FQNEAQ (reference sequence). V shed 6 bases and J shed 4 bases, with 21 bases lying between them. Here the CDR3 reads CASRPPFRHKDNEKLFF. CDR3 DNA sequence: TGTGCCAGCAGACCACCCTTCCGCCACAAAGATAATGAAAAACTGTTTTTT.

The gene calls are TRBV11-2 and TRBJ2-2; TRBD1 agrees at 10 bases. Germline assignment: CDR1 SGHAT and CDR2 FQNNGV. V lost 6 bases to trimming and J lost 2 bases; unmatched junction nucleotides: 12. This CDR3 has 18 residues. The chain's CDR3 is CASRGVLRDRGNTGELFF. The CDR3 bases are TGTGCCAGCAGGGGGGTCCTCCGGGACAGGGGCAACACCGGGGAGCTGTTTTTT.

Comments on this clone: A junction boundary mismatches the germline segment, possibly from a read error. The CDR3 here is CSSSSTLIVSGGLETQYF. The DNA for the CDR3 is TGTTCCAGCAGCTCGACCCTTATTGTCTCGGGGGGGTTGGAGACCCAGTACTTC. This rearrangement joins TRBV7-9 to TRBJ2-5, with 8 bases that match TRBD2. This CDR3 has 18 amino acids. CDR1 is SEHNR and CDR2 is FQNEAQ in the germline V gene (reference sequence).

V and J are TRBV6-5 and TRBJ1-6; a possible D gene is TRBD1 (5 bases). The CDR3 spans 15 residues. V was trimmed by 6 bases and J by 8 bases, leaving 17 bases between them. CDR1 and CDR2 from the germline V gene are MNHEY and SVGAGI. The CDR3 DNA is TGTGCCAGCAGGCTGACAGTGGGGTGGGATTCACCCCTCCACTTT. This sequence encodes CASRLTVGWDSPLHF.

The chain employs TRBV5-4 and TRBJ1-5; no clear D. This CDR3 is 13 amino acids long. CDR1 is SGHNT and CDR2 is YYREEE in the germline V gene (reference sequence). The V end was cut by 1 base, the J end by 6 bases, with 8 bases between. The chain's CDR3 is CASSLSPSQPQHF. In nucleotides, the CDR3 is TGTGCCAGCAGCTTGTCCCCCAGTCAGCCCCAGCATTTT.